Listed here are 23 T cell receptor beta chains from one sample, sequenced in a study of blood T cell repertoires in COVID-19. Sequencing used immunoSEQ multiplex PCR; TCRdb keeps in-frame clones, though not all of them. The sample carries fewer than 70,000 clones, around 82% recorded once. The sample comprised peripheral blood. These receptors were obtained from a man aged 50 to 59 with active COVID-19.

V gene TRBV3-1 (or the pseudogene TRBV3-2) combines with J gene TRBJ2-1; D may be TRBD2 (5 bases). V dropped 4 bases and J dropped 0 bases, with 34 bases sitting between them. This CDR3 region has 23 residues. Germline V gene sequence: CDR1 LGHDT, CDR2 YNNKEL (reference sequence). The CDR3 DNA sequence: TGTGCCAGCAGCCGACTAATCCGGACCAAGGGCCCACAACATCTTAGCTCCTACAATGAGCAGTTCTTC. Protein product: CASSRLIRTKGPQHLSSYNEQFF.

V is TRBV9 and J is TRBJ2-1; D is uncertain. The CDR3 totals 14 residues. Trimming removed 0 bases from V and 4 bases from J, with 8 bases in between. The germline V gene has CDR1 SGDLS and CDR2 YYNGEE. The CDR3 here is CASSVASSYNEQFF. Written as DNA, the CDR3 is TGTGCCAGCAGCGTAGCTTCTAGTTACAATGAGCAGTTCTTC.

The chain carries TRBV7-2 and TRBJ2-1; no clear D gene. The germline V and J ends were trimmed by 5 bases and 10 bases, with 12 bases remaining between them. This CDR3 contains 12 residues. The germline V gene has CDR1 SGHTA and CDR2 FQGNSA. The CDR3 loop is CASSLHIGEQFF. The CDR3 DNA reads as TGTGCCAGCAGCCTACACATCGGGGAGCAGTTCTTC. Drawing the rest from reference TRBV7-2 and TRBJ2-1, the complete variable domain is GAGVSQSPSNKVTEKGKDVELRCDPISGHTALYWYRQSLGQGLEFLIYFQGNSAPDKSGLPSDRFSAERTGGSVSTLTIQRTQQEDSAVYLCASSLHIGEQFFGPGTRLTVL.

This sequence joins TRBV29-1 and TRBJ2-2, with D perhaps matching TRBD2 (6 bases). Deletions cut 5 bases from V and 4 bases from J, with 14 bases between. This CDR3 region has 14 residues. Per the germline V gene, CDR1 is SQVTM and CDR2 is ANQGSEA. The CDR3 DNA follows: TGCAGCGTTTATCTTTCCGGGGGCACCGGGGAGCTGTTTTTT. Its protein product is CSVYLSGGTGELFF.

The chain has TRBV6-5 and TRBJ2-3; 7 nucleotides line up with TRBD2. Germline lookup yields CDR1 MNHEY and CDR2 SVGAGI. CDR3 length: 15 amino acids. The V and J ends lost 5 bases and 4 bases, in that order; junction bases with no gene match: 9. CDR3 DNA sequence: TGTGCCAGCAGTACCCTAGGACTAGTCTCAGATACGCAGTATTTT. Protein product: CASSTLGLVSDTQYF.

This clone was observed once. This chain links TRBV5-1 with TRBJ2-1, with D perhaps TRBD1 (6 bases). CDR3 size: 13 residues. Germline assignment: CDR1 SGHRS and CDR2 YFSETQ. The V end was cut by 1 base, the J end by 9 bases, with 11 bases between. Here the CDR3 reads CASSLSGGGEQFF. The CDR3 DNA follows: TGCGCCAGCAGCTTGAGTGGGGGCGGTGAGCAGTTCTTC.

The J gene is TRBJ2-3, the V gene TRBV2; D uncertain. Germline V gene data show CDR1 as SNHLY and CDR2 as FYNNEI. The CDR3 consists of 15 residues. The V gene lost 4 bases and the J gene lost 2 bases, with 13 bases spanning the gap. CDR3 region: CASSAMRLVTDTQYF. CDR3 bases: TGTGCCAGCAGTGCCATGAGACTTGTCACAGATACGCAGTATTTT.

This clone has a handful of counts. The V call is TRBV20-1, the J call TRBJ1-2; a weak D match, TRBD1 (5 bases). The germline V gene has CDR1 DFQATT and CDR2 SNEGSKA (reference sequence). The CDR3 is made up of 11 amino acids. Deletions cut 2 bases from V and 7 bases from J, with 8 bases between. CDR3 residues: CSARSGGGYTF. The DNA of the CDR3 is TGCAGTGCTAGAAGCGGGGGTGGCTACACCTTC.

This chain links TRBV7-2 with TRBJ1-2; 7 bases are a match to TRBD1. Per the germline V gene, CDR1 is SGHTA and CDR2 is FQGNSA. CDR3 size: 17 residues. Unmatched junction bases numbered 16, after V lost 5 bases and J lost 4 bases. The CDR3 DNA sequence: TGTGCCAGCAGCGCGGGCCGACAGGGCCCTCTCATCTATGGCTACACCTTC. It is translated as CASSAGRQGPLIYGYTF.

V usage is TRBV5-1 and J usage is TRBJ2-2; 7 bases fit TRBD2. Trimming removed 0 bases from V and 1 base from J; junction bases left unmatched: 3. Germline assignment: CDR1 SGHRS and CDR2 YFSETQ. The CDR3 sequence is 16 residues long. This CDR3 is CASSLDVAGNTGELFF. CDR3 sequence (DNA): TGCGCCAGCAGCTTGGATGTAGCGGGGAACACCGGGGAGCTGTTTTTT. Full variable domain (remainder filled in from reference TRBV5-1 and TRBJ2-2): KAGVTQTPRYLIKTRGQQVTLSCSPISGHRSVSWYQQTPGQGLQFLFEYFSETQRNKGNFPGRFSGRQFSNSRSEMNVSTLELGDSALYLCASSLDVAGNTGELFFGEGSRLTVL.

This clone came up a few times. The chain employs TRBV6-2 or TRBV6-3 and TRBJ2-7; D call uncertain. Germline CDR1 is MNHEY and CDR2 is SVGEGT. This CDR3 is built from 13 residues. V gave up 5 bases and J gave up 0 bases, with 8 bases separating them. The CDR3 region is CASSPQPSYEQYF. The DNA for the CDR3 is TGTGCCAGCAGTCCACAACCCTCCTACGAGCAGTACTTC.

V is TRBV7-2 and J is TRBJ1-4; 8 bases map to TRBD1. The J segment lost 10 bases and the V segment lost 5 bases, leaving 6 bases of the junction unmatched. Germline CDR1 SGHTA, CDR2 FQGNSA. The CDR3 has 13 amino acids. CDR3 nucleotides: TGTGCCAGCAGCCCCAGACAGGGGAGAAAACTGTTTTTT. It specifies CASSPRQGRKLFF.

DNA for the CDR3: TGCGCCAGCAGCTTGGTGGGGGAAACAGGGACTGAAGCTTTCTTT. The encoded protein is CASSLVGETGTEAFF. This chain connects TRBV5-1 to TRBJ1-1; possibly TRBD1 for D (6 bases). Trimming removed 0 bases from V and 5 bases from J, with 14 bases in between. This CDR3 has 15 amino acids. Germline V CDR1 and CDR2: SGHRS, YFSETQ.

This clone came up a few times. The rearrangement uses TRBV10-3 and TRBJ1-5; D not resolved. The CDR3 has 15 residues. V was cut by 5 bases and J by 0 bases, with 11 bases left in between. Germline-derived CDR1 and CDR2 are ENHRY and SYGVKD. CDR3 sequence (DNA): TGTGCCATCAGTTCCGTCCAGGATAGCAATCAGCCCCAGCATTTT. Translation gives CAISSVQDSNQPQHF.

The chain employs TRBV19 and TRBJ2-3; TRBD1 matches 7 bases. This CDR3 spans 16 amino acids. Germline CDR1 and CDR2: LNHDA and SQIVND (reference sequence). V shed 5 bases and J 0 bases; nucleotides not matched to a gene: 8. CDR3 loop: CASSAMTGFSTDTQYF. DNA of the CDR3: TGTGCCAGTAGTGCCATGACAGGGTTTAGCACAGATACGCAGTATTTT.

The chain combines TRBV6-5 with TRBJ2-5; maybe TRBD2 (5 bases). CDR3 size: 13 residues. Germline CDR1 and CDR2: MNHEY and SVGAGI. V was pared by 8 bases and J by 2 bases, with 12 bases between. The CDR3 loop is CASEGWGQETQYF. In DNA form, the CDR3 reads TGTGCCAGCGAGGGTTGGGGTCAAGAGACCCAGTACTTC.

The chain has TRBV19 and TRBJ2-3; 12 nucleotides match TRBD2. This CDR3 spans 15 amino acids. Germline V CDR1 and CDR2: LNHDA, SQIVND (reference sequence). Losses at the gene ends were 4 bases for V and 8 bases for J; bases not matched to a gene: 7. The DNA for the CDR3 is TGTGCCAGTAGTAATCTAGCGGGGGGGGCGGGTACGCAGTATTTT. This sequence encodes CASSNLAGGAGTQYF.

The genes are TRBV5-1 and TRBJ2-1; 9 nucleotides line up with TRBD2. The CDR3 has 18 residues. CDR1 and CDR2 from the germline V gene are SGHRS and YFSETQ. V lost 2 bases, J lost 4 bases, and 13 bases stayed unmatched. The CDR3 spells CASSLNGGRALQYNEQFF. For the CDR3, the DNA is TGCGCCAGCAGCTTAAATGGCGGGAGGGCCCTCCAGTACAATGAGCAGTTCTTC.

This clone showed up just a few times. The chain joins TRBV5-6 to TRBJ1-6, with TRBD1 identical over 9 bases. This CDR3 comprises 15 residues. Trimming removed 4 bases from V and 8 bases from J; junction bases left unmatched: 7. Germline CDR1 is SGHDT and CDR2 is YYEEEE. In DNA, the CDR3 is TGTGCCAGCAGCCCGGACAGGGGAATTTATTCACCCCTCCACTTT. This codes for CASSPDRGIYSPLHF.

The chain uses TRBV4-1 and TRBJ1-2; D uncertain. Per the germline V gene, CDR1 is MGHRA and CDR2 is YSYEKL. This CDR3 spans 16 amino acids. V was cut by 1 base and J by 8 bases, with 20 bases left in between. CDR3: CASSQGHGGEARGYTF. CDR3 bases: TGCGCCAGCAGCCAAGGTCACGGCGGGGAGGCTCGGGGCTACACCTTC.

This chain joins TRBV19 and TRBJ2-5; 8 positions agree with TRBD1. Germline lookup yields CDR1 LNHDA and CDR2 SQIVND (reference sequence). The V and J ends lost 5 bases and 2 bases, in that order; junction bases with no gene match: 1. This CDR3 comprises 13 residues. In DNA form, the CDR3 reads TGTGCCAGTAGTGGGGACAGGCAAGAGACCCAGTACTTC. Its translation is CASSGDRQETQYF.

The chain couples TRBV19 to TRBJ1-5; no firm D call. The CDR3 has 15 amino acids. Trimming removed 11 bases from V and 1 base from J, with 18 bases in between. In germline, CDR1 is LNHDA, CDR2 SQIVND (reference sequence). CDR3 region: CASTFSPGSNQPQHF. CDR3 bases: TGTGCCTCCACATTCTCCCCCGGGAGCAATCAGCCCCAGCATTTT.

The sample holds many counts of this clone. CDR3 DNA: TGTGCCAGCAGCTCTTCTAACTATGGCTACACCTTC. Residues: CASSSSNYGYTF. The V call is TRBV7-9, the J call TRBJ1-2; unclear D gene. Per germline, CDR1 SEHNR and CDR2 FQNEAQ (reference sequence). The V gene lost 4 bases and the J gene lost 0 bases, with 3 bases spanning the gap. This CDR3 has 12 residues.